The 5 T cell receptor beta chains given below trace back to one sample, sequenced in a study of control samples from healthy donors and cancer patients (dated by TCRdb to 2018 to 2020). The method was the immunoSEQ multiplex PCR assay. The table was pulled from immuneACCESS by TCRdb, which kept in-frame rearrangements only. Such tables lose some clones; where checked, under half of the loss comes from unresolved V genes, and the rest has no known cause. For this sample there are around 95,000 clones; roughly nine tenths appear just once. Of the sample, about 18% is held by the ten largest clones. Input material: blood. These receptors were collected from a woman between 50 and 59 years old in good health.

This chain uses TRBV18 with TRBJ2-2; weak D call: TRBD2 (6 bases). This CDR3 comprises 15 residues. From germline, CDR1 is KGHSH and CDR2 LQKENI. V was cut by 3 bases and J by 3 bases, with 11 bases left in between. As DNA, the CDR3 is TGTGCCAGCTCACCGGGGGAGGTCGACACCGGGGAGCTGTTTTTT. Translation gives CASSPGEVDTGELFF.

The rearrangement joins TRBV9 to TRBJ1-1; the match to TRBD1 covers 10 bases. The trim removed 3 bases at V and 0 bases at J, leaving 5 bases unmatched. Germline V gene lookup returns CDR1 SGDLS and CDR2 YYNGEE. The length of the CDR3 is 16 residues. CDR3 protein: CASSEGQGFMNTEAFF. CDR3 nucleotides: TGTGCCAGCAGCGAGGGACAGGGGTTCATGAACACTGAAGCTTTCTTT. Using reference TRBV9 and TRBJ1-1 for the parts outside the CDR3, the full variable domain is DSGVTQTPKHLITATGQRVTLRCSPRSGDLSVYWYQQSLDQGLQFLIQYYNGEERAKGNILERFSAQQFPDLHSELNLSSLELGDSALYFCASSEGQGFMNTEAFFGQGTRLTVV.

CDR3 in amino acids: CASSFLGGQPLYGYTF. Written as DNA, the CDR3 is TGTGCCAGCAGCTTCCTTGGGGGACAGCCTCTCTATGGCTACACCTTC. This rearrangement joins TRBV5-6 to TRBJ1-2, with 7 bases identical to TRBD1. Germline V lookup: CDR1 SGHDT, CDR2 YYEEEE. There are 16 residues in the CDR3. V lost 2 bases, J lost 4 bases, and 11 bases stayed unmatched.

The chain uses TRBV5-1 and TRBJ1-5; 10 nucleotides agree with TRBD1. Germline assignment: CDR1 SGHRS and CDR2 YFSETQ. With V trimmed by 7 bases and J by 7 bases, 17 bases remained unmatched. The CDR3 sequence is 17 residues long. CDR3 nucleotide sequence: TGCGCCAGCCTAGCTACACCGGGACAGGGGCTAGGGCAGCCCCAGCATTTT. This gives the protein CASLATPGQGLGQPQHF.

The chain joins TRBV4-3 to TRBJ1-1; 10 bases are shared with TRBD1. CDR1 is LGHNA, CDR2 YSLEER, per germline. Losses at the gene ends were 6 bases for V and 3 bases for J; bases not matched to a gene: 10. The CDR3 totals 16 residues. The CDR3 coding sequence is TGCGCCAGCAGGACCGGGACAGGGGTTGTGGACACTGAAGCTTTCTTT. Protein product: CASRTGTGVVDTEAFF.